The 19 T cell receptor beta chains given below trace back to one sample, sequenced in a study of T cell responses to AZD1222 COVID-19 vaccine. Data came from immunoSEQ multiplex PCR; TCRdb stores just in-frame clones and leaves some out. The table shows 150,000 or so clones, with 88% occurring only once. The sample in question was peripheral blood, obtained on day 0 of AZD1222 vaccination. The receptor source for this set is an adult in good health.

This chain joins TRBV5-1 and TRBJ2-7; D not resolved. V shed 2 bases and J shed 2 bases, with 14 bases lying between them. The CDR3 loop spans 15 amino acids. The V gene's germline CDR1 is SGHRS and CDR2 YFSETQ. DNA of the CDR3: TGCGCCAGCAGCTTCGGCAGTGGGGTAACCTACGAGCAGTACTTC. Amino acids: CASSFGSGVTYEQYF.

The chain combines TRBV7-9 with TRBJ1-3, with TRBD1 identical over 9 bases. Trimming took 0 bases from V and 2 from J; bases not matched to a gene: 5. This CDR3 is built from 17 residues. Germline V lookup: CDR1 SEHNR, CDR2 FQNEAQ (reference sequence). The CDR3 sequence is CASSLATGGATGNTIYF. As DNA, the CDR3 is TGTGCCAGCAGCTTAGCAACAGGGGGCGCGACTGGAAACACCATATATTTT.

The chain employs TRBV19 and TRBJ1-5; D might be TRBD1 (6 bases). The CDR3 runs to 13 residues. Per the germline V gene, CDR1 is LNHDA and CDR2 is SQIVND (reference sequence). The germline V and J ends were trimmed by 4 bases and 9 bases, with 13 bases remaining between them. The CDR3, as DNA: TGTGCCAGTAGTACCCTCGGCAGGGGGCCCCAGCATTTT. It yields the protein CASSTLGRGPQHF.

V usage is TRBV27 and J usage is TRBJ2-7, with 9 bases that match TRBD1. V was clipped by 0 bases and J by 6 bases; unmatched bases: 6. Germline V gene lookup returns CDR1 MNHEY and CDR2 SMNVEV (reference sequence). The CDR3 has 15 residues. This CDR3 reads CASSLSGTGRVEQYF. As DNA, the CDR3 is TGTGCCAGCAGTTTATCAGGGACAGGGAGGGTCGAGCAGTACTTC.

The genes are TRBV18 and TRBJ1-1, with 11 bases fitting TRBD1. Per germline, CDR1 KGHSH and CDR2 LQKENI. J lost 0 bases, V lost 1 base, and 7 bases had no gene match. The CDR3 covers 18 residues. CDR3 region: CASSPRVGTGGMNTEAFF. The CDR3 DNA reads TGTGCCAGCTCACCACGAGTGGGGACAGGGGGGATGAACACTGAAGCTTTCTTT.

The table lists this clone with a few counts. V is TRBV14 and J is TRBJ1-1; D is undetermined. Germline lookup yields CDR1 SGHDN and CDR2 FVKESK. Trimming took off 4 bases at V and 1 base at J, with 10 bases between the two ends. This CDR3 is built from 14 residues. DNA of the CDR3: TGTGCCAGCAGCCCACGGACGGGGAACACTGAAGCTTTCTTT. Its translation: CASSPRTGNTEAFF.

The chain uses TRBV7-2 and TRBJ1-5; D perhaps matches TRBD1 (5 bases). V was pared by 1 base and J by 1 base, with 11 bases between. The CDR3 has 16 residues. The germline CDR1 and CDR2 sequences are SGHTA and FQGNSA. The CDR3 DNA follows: TGTGCCAGCAGCTTAGAGGGGCGGGGGAGCAATCAGCCCCAGCATTTT. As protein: CASSLEGRGSNQPQHF.

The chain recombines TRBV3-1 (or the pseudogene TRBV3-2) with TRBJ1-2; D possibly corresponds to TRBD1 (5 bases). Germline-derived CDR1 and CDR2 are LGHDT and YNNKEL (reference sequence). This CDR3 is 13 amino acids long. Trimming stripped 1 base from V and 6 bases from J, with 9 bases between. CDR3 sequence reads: CASSQGVGDGYTF. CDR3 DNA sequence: TGTGCCAGCAGCCAAGGGGTAGGGGATGGCTACACCTTC.

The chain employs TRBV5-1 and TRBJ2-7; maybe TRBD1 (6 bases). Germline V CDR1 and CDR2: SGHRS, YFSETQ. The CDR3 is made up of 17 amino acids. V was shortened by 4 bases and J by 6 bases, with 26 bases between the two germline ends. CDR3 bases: TGCGCCAGCAGCGAGGGGGTATTGGCGAGAGGGTCTAGCGAGCAGTACTTC. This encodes CASSEGVLARGSSEQYF.

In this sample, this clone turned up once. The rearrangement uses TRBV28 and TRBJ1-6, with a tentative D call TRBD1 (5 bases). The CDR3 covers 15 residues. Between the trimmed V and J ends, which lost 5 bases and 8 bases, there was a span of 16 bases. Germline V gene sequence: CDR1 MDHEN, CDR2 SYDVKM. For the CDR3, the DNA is TGTGCCAGCAGTCCCCCGACAGCGAGGGATTCACCCCTCCACTTT. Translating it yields CASSPPTARDSPLHF.

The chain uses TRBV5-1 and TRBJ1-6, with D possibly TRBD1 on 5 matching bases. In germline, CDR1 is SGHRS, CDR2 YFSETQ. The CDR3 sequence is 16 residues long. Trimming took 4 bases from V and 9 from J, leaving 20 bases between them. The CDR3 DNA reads TGCGCCAGCAGCGTAGACACCACCGGGACCGGTTCACCCCTCCACTTT. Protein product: CASSVDTTGTGSPLHF.

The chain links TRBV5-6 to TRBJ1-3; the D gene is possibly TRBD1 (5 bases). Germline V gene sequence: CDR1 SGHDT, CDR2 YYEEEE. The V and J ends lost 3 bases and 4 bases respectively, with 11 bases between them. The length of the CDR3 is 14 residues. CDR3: CASSSGGSGNTIYF. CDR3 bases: TGTGCCAGCAGCTCGGGGGGGAGCGGAAACACCATATATTTT.

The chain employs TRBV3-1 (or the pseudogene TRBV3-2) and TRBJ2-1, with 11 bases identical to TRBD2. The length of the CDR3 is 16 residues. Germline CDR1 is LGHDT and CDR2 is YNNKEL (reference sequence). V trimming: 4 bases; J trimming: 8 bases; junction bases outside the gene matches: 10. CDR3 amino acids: CASSLSFGLAGDEQFF. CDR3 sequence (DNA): TGTGCCAGCAGCCTCTCTTTTGGACTAGCGGGCGATGAGCAGTTCTTC.

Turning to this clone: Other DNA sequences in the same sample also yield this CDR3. The CDR3 DNA sequence: TGTGCCAGCAGCTTAGACGTCAGCAATCAGCCCCAGCATTTT. Protein sequence: CASSLDVSNQPQHF. The chain links TRBV7-2 to TRBJ1-5; no definite D call. V lost 1 base and J lost 1, with 5 bases in between. Germline CDR1 and CDR2: SGHTA and FQGNSA. The CDR3 contains 14 residues.

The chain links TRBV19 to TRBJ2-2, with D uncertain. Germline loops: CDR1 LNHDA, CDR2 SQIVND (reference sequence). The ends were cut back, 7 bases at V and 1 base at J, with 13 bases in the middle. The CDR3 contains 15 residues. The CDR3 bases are TGTGCCAGTAAGGTCCCGACTGAGAACACCGGGGAGCTGTTTTTT. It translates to CASKVPTENTGELFF.

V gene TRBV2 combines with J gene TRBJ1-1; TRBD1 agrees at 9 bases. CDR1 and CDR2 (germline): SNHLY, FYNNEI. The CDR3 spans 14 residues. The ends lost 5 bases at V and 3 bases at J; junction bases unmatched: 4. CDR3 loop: CASSLTGGDTEAFF. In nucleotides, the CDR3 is TGTGCCAGCAGTCTAACAGGGGGCGACACTGAAGCTTTCTTT.

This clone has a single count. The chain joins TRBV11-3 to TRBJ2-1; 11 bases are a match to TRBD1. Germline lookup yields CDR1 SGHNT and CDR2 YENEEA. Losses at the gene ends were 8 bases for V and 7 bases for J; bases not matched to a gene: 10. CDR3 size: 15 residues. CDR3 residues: CASASGTGGGNEQFF. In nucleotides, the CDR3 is TGTGCCAGCGCTTCCGGGACAGGGGGAGGGAATGAGCAGTTCTTC. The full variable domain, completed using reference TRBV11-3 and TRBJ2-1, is EAGVVQSPRYKIIEKKQPVAFWCNPISGHNTLYWYLQNLGQGPELLIRYENEEAVDDSQLPKDRFSAERLKGVDSTLKIQPAELGDSAVYLCASASGTGGGNEQFFGPGTRLTVL.

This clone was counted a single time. The CDR3 reads CATTLGQTIKNTEAFF. Here the CDR3 DNA reads TGTGCCACCACCCTGGGACAGACTATTAAGAACACTGAAGCTTTCTTT. J is TRBJ1-1 and V is TRBV15; 7 bases are shared with TRBD1. This CDR3 is 16 amino acids long. Germline V gives CDR1 LNHNV, CDR2 YYDKDF (reference sequence). The V and J ends lost 7 bases and 1 base, in that order; junction bases with no gene match: 12. The variable domain in full, with the rest retrieved from reference TRBV15 and TRBJ1-1, is DAMVIQNPRYQVTQFGKPVTLSCSQTLNHNVMYWYQQKSSQAPKLLFHYYDKDFNNEADTPDNFQSRRPNTSFCFLDIRSPGLGDTAMYLCATTLGQTIKNTEAFFGQGTRLTVV.

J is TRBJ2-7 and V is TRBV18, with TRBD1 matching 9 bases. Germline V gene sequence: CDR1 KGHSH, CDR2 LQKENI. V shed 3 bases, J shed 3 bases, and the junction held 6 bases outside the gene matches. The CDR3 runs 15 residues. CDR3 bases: TGTGCCAGCTCACCCTGGACAGGGGATATCTACGAGCAGTACTTC. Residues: CASSPWTGDIYEQYF.